Listed below are T cell receptor beta chains from one sample, sequenced in a study of identical twins. MiXCR was run by TCRdb on the 5' RACE reads, yielding one entry per CDR3 protein. Of 400,000 to 550,000 distinct CDR3 sequences listed, roughly an eighth were seen once; the top ten hold 0.98%. The same sample was also used in a study of yellow fever vaccine responses in identical twins.

The sequenced sample was CD4+ T cells sorted from blood. These receptors all stem from a woman between 18 and 30 years old in good health. The CDR3 runs from the conserved cysteine through the conserved F or W. Fields, in order: J gene, D gene, clone size, V gene, CDR3 protein, CDR3 DNA. The D gene is left open where the match is weak. Clone size is not always given. Where it is, it says once, few, many or a class for expanded clones.

>TRBJ2-6|.|few|TRBV11-1
CASSLGRGKNAAGANVLTF
TGTGCCAGCAGCTTAGGAAGAGGGAAGAATGCTGCTGGGGCCAACGTCCTGACTTTC
>TRBJ2-7|TRBD1|.|TRBV5-1
CASSEPGTVRLQYF
TGCGCCAGCAGCGAGCCCGGGACAGTTCGTTTGCAGTACTTC
>TRBJ2-3|.|.|TRBV11-2
CASSKTGTSGTTDTQYF
TGTGCCAGCAGCAAAACCGGGACTTCAGGTACCACAGATACGCAGTATTTT
>TRBJ2-3|TRBD1|.|TRBV7-8
CASSVRQGATFTDTQYF
TGTGCCAGCAGCGTGAGACAGGGGGCAACTTTCACAGATACGCAGTATTTT
>TRBJ1-2|TRBD1|few|TRBV5-1
CASSQYTSDRLITYGYTF
TGCGCCAGCAGTCAGTACACCTCGGACAGGCTGATTACCTATGGCTACACCTTC
>TRBJ2-1|.|.|TRBV2
CASSDVRNNEQFF
TGTGCCAGCAGTGATGTTAGAAACAATGAGCAGTTCTTC
>TRBJ2-6|.|.|TRBV4-1
CASSQVGWANVLTF
TGCGCCAGCAGCCAAGTGGGCTGGGCCAACGTCCTGACTTTC
>TRBJ2-1|TRBD2|few|TRBV28
CASTPIAGEQFF
TGTGCCAGCACACCAATAGCGGGTGAGCAGTTCTTC
>TRBJ2-7|.|.|TRBV2
CASRERGEQYF
TGTGCCAGCAGAGAAAGGGGCGAGCAGTACTTC
>TRBJ2-4|TRBD1|.|TRBV5-1
CASSFIRQGVAKNIQYF
TGCGCCAGCAGCTTTATTCGACAGGGTGTAGCCAAAAACATTCAGTACTTC